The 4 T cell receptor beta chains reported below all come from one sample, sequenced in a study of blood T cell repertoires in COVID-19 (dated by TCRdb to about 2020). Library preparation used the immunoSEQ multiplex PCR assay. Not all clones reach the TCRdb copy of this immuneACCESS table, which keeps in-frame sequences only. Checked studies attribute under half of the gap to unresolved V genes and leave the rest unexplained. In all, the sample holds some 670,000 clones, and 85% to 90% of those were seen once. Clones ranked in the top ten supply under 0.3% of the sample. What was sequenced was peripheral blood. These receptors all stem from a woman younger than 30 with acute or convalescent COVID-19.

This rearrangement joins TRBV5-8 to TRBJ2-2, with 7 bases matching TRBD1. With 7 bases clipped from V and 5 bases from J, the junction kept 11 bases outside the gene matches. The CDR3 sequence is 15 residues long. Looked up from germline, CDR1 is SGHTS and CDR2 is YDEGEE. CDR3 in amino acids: CASVRQGVGTGELFF. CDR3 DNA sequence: TGTGCCAGCGTACGACAGGGCGTAGGGACCGGGGAGCTGTTTTTT.

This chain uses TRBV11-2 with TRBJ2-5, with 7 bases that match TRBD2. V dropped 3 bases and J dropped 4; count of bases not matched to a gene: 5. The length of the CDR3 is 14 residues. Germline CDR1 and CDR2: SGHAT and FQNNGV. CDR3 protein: CASSFTSGVETQYF. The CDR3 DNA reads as TGTGCCAGCAGCTTTACCAGCGGGGTAGAGACCCAGTACTTC.

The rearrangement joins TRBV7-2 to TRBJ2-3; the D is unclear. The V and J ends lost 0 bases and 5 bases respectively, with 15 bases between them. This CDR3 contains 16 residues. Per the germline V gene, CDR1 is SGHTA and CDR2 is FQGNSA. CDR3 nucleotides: TGTGCCAGCAGCTTAGCGAGACTTGTAGCTGGAGATACGCAGTATTTT. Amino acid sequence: CASSLARLVAGDTQYF.

The CDR3 coding sequence is TGTGCCATACGGGGGGGGGCAGGGGATCAGCCCCAGCATTTT. This codes for CAIRGGAGDQPQHF. J is TRBJ1-5 and V is TRBV10-3; possible D gene TRBD1, 6 bases. The CDR3 loop spans 14 amino acids. The V gene's germline CDR1 is ENHRY and CDR2 SYGVKD. Trimming left V 9 bases short and J 5 bases short, with 17 bases between.